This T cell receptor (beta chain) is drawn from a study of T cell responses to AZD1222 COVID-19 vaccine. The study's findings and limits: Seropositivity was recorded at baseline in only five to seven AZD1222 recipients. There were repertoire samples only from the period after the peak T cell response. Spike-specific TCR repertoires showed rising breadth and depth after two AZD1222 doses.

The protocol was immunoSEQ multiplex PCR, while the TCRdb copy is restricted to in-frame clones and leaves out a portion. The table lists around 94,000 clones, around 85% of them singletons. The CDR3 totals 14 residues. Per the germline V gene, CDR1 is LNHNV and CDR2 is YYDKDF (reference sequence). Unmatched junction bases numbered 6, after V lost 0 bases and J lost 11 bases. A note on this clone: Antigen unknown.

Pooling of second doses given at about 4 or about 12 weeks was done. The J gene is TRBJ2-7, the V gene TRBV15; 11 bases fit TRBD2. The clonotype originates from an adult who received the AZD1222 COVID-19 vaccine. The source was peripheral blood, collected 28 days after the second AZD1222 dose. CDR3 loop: CATSRDLAGGQKYF. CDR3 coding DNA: TGTGCCACCAGCAGAGATCTAGCGGGGGGCCAGAAGTACTTC.